Sequencing of this T cell receptor (beta chain) was carried out in a study of T cells after yellow fever vaccination. Broader study findings: Reappearing after the booster were most of the clones from primary vaccination (approximately 96% CD4, approximately 89% CD8). Any FACS-sorted repertoire could hold abundant clonotypes that contaminate it from the bulk population.

This clonotype came up many times. Its antigen is unidentified. As TCR cDNA was made by 5'RACE template switching, a universal primer site and UMIs were added. Via MiXCR, TCRdb re-called the 5' RACE reads, giving one row per CDR3 protein. The repertoire holds around 600,000 distinct CDR3 sequences, with about 12% as singletons. Germline CDR1 LGHDT, CDR2 YNNKEL (reference sequence). The V and J ends lost 5 bases and 7 bases respectively, with 14 bases between them. CDR3 length equals 13 residues. The gene calls are TRBV3-1 and TRBJ1-2, with D perhaps TRBD1 (5 bases). The sample was PBMCs, taken on the day of the yellow fever booster vaccination. The source of this sequence is a man in his thirties or forties who received the YFV17D yellow fever vaccine. DNA for the CDR3: TGTGCCAGCAGCGCCCAGGGACTGGGTGGCTACACCTTC. It encodes CASSAQGLGGYTF.